This T cell receptor beta chain was obtained from a study of blood T cell repertoires in COVID-19. Per the study methods: Amplification from reference gene primers served as the basis for estimated nucleated cell counts. Using immunoSEQ multiplex PCR, the repertoire was profiled, and TCRdb retains in-frame clones only, with some absent. V and J calls and clone size follow that table, whereas D and trimming were derived from the DNA. In the table there are 70,000 to 80,000 clones, 85% of which are singletons. This clone was recorded a few times. Sequencing was done on a sample of peripheral blood. The sequence derives from a woman aged 80 or over with active or convalescent COVID-19.

As DNA, the CDR3 is TGTGCCAGCAGCCCTTTTGGTAGTATGAACACTGAAGCTTTCTTT. It yields the protein CASSPFGSMNTEAFF. The chain combines TRBV5-4 with TRBJ1-1; D remains ambiguous. Trimming left V 4 bases short and J 0 bases short, with 13 bases between. CDR1 is SGHNT and CDR2 is YYREEE in the germline V gene (reference sequence). The CDR3 has 15 amino acids.